This T cell receptor beta chain was sequenced for a study of T cells in Graves' hyperthyroidism and ophthalmopathy. This CDR3 has 15 residues. Germline CDR1 is SGHRS and CDR2 is YFSETQ. Trimming took 3 bases from V and 0 from J, leaving 12 bases between them. TCR beta CDR3 regions were amplified from RNA transcripts. Initially, a first-round RT-PCR of the TCR CDR3 employed the HTBI primer set. From the multiplex PCR reads, TCRdb called clonotypes with MiXCR, one entry per CDR3 protein. The data show hundreds of thousands of distinct CDR3 sequences, about 18% seen once. This clonotype was counted ten times or more.

Sequencing was performed on blood. The chain links TRBV5-1 to TRBJ1-1, with TRBD1 as a possible D gene (5 bases). The sequence was collected from a woman aged 55-69 years with Graves' ophthalmopathy. The CDR3 loop is CASSSHGGMNTEAFF. The CDR3, as DNA: TGCGCCAGCAGCTCGCATGGGGGGATGAACACTGAAGCTTTCTTT.